Reported below is one TCR beta chain. This sample includes further DNA sequences coding for the same CDR3. Participants were placed into cohorts based on the clinical history they reported. Cohort 3 recovery required two negative PCRs, clearance, or symptom resolution. Sequenced by immunoSEQ multiplex PCR; TCRdb stores in-frame clones only, minus some. The sample comprises over 120,000 clones, roughly 88% of which are singletons, and about 4.1% rests with the top ten. The data originate from a study of blood T cell repertoires in COVID-19. Study-level information: Material from acute and convalescent COVID-19 was sourced from the United States, Italy and Spain. Sample material is recorded as cDNA or gDNA derived from T cells, B-cell-depleted T cells, or PBMCs.

The source is a man aged 45-65 years who had recovered from COVID-19. Sequencing was carried out using PBMCs or T cells enriched from blood (not recorded which).

CDR3 nucleotide sequence: TGTGCCAGCAGCCTCAGGGCAACTAATGAAAAACTGTTTTTT. It specifies CASSLRATNEKLFF. The V and J genes are TRBV7-2 and TRBJ1-4, with D possibly TRBD1 on 5 matching bases. The germline CDR1 and CDR2 sequences are SGHTA and FQGNSA. V was pared by 5 bases and J by 0 bases, with 7 bases between. The CDR3 has 14 residues.